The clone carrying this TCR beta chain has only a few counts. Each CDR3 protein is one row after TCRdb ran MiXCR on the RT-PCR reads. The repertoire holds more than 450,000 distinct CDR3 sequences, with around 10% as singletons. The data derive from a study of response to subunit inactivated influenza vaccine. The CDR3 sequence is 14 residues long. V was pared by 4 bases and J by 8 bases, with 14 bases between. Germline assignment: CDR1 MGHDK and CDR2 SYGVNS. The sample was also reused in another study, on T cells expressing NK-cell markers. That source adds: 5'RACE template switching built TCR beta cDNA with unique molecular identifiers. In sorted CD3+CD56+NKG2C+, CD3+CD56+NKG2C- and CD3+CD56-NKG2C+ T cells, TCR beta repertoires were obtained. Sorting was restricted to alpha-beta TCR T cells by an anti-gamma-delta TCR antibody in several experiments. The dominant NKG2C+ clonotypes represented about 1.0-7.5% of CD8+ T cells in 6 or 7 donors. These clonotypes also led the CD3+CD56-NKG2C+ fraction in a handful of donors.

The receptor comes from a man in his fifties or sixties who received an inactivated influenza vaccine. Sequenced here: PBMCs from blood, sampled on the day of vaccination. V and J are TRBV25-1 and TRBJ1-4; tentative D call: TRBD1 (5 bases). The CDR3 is CASSAQGSGEKLFF. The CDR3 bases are TGTGCCAGCAGTGCCCAGGGATCGGGGGAAAAACTGTTTTTT.